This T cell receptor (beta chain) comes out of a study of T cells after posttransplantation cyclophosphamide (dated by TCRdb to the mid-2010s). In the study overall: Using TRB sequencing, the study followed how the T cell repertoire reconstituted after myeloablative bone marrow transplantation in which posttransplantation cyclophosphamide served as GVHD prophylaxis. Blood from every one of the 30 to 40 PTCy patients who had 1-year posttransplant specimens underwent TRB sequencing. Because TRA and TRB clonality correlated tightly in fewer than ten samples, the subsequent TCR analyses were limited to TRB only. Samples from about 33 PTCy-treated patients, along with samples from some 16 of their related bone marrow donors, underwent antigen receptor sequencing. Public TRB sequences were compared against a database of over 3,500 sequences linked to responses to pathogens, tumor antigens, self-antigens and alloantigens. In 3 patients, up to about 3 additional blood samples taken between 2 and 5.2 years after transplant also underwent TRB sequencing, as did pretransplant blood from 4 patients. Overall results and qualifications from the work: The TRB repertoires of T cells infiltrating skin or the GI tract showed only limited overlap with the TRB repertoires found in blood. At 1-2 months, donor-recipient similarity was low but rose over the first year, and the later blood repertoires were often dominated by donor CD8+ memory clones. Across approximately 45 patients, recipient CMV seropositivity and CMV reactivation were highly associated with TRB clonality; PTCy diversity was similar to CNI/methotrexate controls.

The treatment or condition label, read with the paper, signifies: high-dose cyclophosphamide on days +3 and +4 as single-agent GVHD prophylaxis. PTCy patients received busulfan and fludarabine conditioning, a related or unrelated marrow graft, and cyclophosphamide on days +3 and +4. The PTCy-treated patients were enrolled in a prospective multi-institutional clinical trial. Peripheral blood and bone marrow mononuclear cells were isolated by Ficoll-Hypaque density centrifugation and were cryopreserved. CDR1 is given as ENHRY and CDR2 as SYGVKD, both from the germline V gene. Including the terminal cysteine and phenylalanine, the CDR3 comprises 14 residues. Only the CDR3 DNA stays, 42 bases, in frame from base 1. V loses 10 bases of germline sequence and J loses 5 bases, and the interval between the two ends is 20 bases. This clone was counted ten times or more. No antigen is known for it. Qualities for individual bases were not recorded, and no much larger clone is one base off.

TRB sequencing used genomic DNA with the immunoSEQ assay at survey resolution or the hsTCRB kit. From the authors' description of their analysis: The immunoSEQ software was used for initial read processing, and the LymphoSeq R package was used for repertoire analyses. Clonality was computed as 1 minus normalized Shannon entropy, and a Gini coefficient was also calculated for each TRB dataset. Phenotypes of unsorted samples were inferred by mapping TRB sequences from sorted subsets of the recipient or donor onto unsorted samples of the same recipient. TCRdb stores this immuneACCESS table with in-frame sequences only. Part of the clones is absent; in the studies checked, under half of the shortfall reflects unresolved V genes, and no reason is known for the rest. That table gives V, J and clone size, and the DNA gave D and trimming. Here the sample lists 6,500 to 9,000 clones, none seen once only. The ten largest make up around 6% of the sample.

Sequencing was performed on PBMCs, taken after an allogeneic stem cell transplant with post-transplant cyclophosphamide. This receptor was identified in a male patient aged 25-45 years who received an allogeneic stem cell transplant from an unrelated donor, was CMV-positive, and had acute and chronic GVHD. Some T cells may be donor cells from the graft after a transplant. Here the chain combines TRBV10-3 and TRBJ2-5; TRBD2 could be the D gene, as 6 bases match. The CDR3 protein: CATWGSPGTETQYF. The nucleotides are TGTGCCACCTGGGGGAGCCCCGGGACTGAGACCCAGTACTTC.